What follows is one TCR beta chain and its context. Its antigen remains unidentified. No much larger clone exists at a distance of one base, and base qualities are not known. This record belongs to a study of tumor-infiltrating lymphocytes in primary liver carcinoma (dated by TCRdb to about 2017). About the study as a whole: Of the five patients (three men and two women, aged 30 to 69 years), four had hepatocellular carcinoma and one had combined HCC and intrahepatic cholangiocarcinoma. The study combined TCRbeta repertoire sequencing, expression microarrays and whole-exome sequencing across five regions of each liver tumor, with adjacent normal tissue and blood. Each sample produced roughly 3.65 to 8 million productive TCRbeta reads, and read depth showed no significant difference between tissue types. Technical replicate repertoires showed high reproducibility, with mean shared-clone rates around 0.9 and correlation coefficients above 0.98. To link TCRbeta repertoire diversity to the local molecular phenotype, the approximately 23 tumor region samples were profiled with Agilent mRNA microarrays. The tumors of the five patients were staged as T1-T3 N0M0, with maximum diameters ranging from roughly 4 to 11 cm. A total of some 35 specimens from 5 patients underwent TCRbeta repertoire sequencing, comprising 25 tumor regions, 5 adjacent noncancerous liver tissues and 5 peripheral blood samples. The paper as a whole reports these results and caveats: The study included only four to six patients, and the authors note findings should be validated in a larger study. Only roughly 7-25% of top clones appeared in all five regions of a tumor, which suggests that tumor-infiltrating T cells are spatially heterogeneous. Only the TCR beta chain was sequenced, so true repertoire diversity is likely underestimated because unpaired alpha chains were not captured. Since the samples were bulk and unsorted, there was no way to compare CD4+ and CD8+ T cell repertoires. Compared with blood, tumors had a significantly larger share of the repertoire taken up by the top 250 clones (p = 0.039). Pairs of tumor regions showed greater repertoire overlap (mean 36%) than tumor-adjacent pairs (approximately 17%) or tumor-blood pairs (roughly 14%), which is consistent with antigen-driven expansion.

Total RNA and DNA were co-extracted from about 20-30 mg of bulk tissue with the AllPrep DNA/RNA mini kit, without cell sorting. Surgical resection was performed in China between late 2015 and early 2016 on about 5 patients with histopathologically diagnosed primary liver carcinoma. At the time of sampling, the patients were treatment-naive and had chronic HBV infection. Each tumor was sampled at five spatially separated regions: the superior, inferior, left-lateral and right-lateral poles and the tumor centre. Histological examination found more than 80% viable tumor cells in every tumor sample. Pieces of fresh tumor and adjacent tissue were cut in half, with one half kept in RNAlater at -80 degrees C and the other half sent for histology. Starting from approximately 500 ng total RNA, TCRbeta-specific cDNA was produced by reverse transcription with a constant-region primer and ProtoScript II reverse transcriptase. Construction of the TCRbeta libraries relied on three nested rounds of multiplex PCR, following a slightly modified ARM-PCR procedure. Multiplex TRBV1-TRBV30 forward primers and a Cbeta reverse primer were used in the first two PCR rounds, each of which was run for 9 to 11 cycles. Sample barcodes and Illumina adapters were added in a final 25-cycle PCR with Deep VentR polymerase. Before sequencing, amplicons of 200-500 bp were purified from gel using a QIAquick gel extraction kit. An Illumina HiSeq 2500 was used to sequence the TCRbeta amplicons with 250-bp paired-end reads. In the source study's methods: To recover full CDR3 sequences, reads were quality-trimmed using Trimmomatic v0.33 and paired reads were then merged using FLASH v1.2.11. V, D and J germline segments were assigned to the rearranged TCRbeta sequences using MiGEC v1.2.1b. Clonotype statistics, along with Shannon-Wiener diversity indices, were calculated using VDJtools v1.0.0. To cut down on sampling bias, every analysis after diversity analysis relied on just the 250 most abundant clonotypes from each sample. The public reads were quality trimmed at Q25 with fastp and then assembled into clones with MiXCR by TCRdb, keeping productive beta chains. Each CDR3 protein appears once, grouped with its most common genes and DNA. TCRdb, not the original authors, processed these V and J calls. The sample contains tens of thousands of distinct CDR3 sequences, about three quarters of them found a single time. The top ten clones comprise about 18% of the sample.

The cysteine opens and the phenylalanine closes a CDR3 of 16 amino acids. The entry retains the CDR3 DNA only, 48 bases that are in frame from base 1. The germline ends are 26 bases apart after V is trimmed by 10 bases and J by 5 bases. Per the germline V gene, MNHEY is the CDR1 and SVGAGI is the CDR2. The sequence joins TRBV6-5 to TRBJ2-5, and the D gene may be TRBD2, 7 bases matching. Sequences were obtained from liver tumor tissue from sampling region 2. Reading the label with the study, this specimen's cell subset or site is: tumor region T2, inferior pole. This receptor was identified in a middle-aged man with primary liver carcinoma and hepatitis B virus infection. The CDR3 amino acid sequence is: CATGGRRELSSETQYF. The nucleotide sequence reads TGTGCCACCGGGGGCCGGCGGGAGCTTAGTAGTGAGACCCAGTACTTC.